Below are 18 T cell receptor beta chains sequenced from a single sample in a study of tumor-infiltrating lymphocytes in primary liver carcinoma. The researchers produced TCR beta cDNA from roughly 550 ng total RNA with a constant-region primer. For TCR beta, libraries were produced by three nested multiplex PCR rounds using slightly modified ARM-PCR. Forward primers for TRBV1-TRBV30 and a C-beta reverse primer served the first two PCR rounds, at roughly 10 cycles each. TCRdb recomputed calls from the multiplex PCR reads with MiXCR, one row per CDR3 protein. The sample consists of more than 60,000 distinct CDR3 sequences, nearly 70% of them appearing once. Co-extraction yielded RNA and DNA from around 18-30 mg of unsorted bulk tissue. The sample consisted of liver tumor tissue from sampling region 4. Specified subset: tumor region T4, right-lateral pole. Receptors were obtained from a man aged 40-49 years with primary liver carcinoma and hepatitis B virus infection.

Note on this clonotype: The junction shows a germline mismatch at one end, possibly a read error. DNA of the CDR3: TGTGCCAGCGTACCGGGTCAGGGACCTGGGACCAACGTCCTGACTTTC. It codes for CASVPGQGPGTNVLTF. The rearrangement uses TRBV6-1 and TRBJ2-6; D may correspond to TRBD1 or TRBD2 (5 bases each). Germline loops: CDR1 MNHNS, CDR2 SASEGT. The CDR3 has 16 amino acids.

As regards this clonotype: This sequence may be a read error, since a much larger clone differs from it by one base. CDR3 bases: TGCGCCAGCAGCAGACAGGGCGATGTGAACACTGAAGCTTTCTTT. Translated: CASSRQGDVNTEAFF. The V call is TRBV5-1, the J call TRBJ1-1; 7 bases are shared with TRBD1. This CDR3 has 15 residues. Trimming removed 4 bases from V and 0 bases from J; junction bases left unmatched: 6. Germline CDR1 reads SGHRS; CDR2 reads YFSETQ.

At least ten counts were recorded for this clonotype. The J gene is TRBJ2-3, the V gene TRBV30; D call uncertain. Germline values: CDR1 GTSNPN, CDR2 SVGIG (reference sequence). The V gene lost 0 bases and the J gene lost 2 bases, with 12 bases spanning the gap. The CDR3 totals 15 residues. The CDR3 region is CAWSVRLVSTDTQYF. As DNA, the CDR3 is TGTGCCTGGAGTGTACGACTTGTTTCCACAGATACGCAGTATTTT.

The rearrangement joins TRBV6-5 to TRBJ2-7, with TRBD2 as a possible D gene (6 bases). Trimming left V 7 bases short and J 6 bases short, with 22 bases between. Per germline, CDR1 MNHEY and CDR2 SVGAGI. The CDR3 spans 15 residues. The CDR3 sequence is CASNPRVRRAIEQYV. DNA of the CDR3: TGTGCCAGCAATCCCCGGGTCAGGAGGGCGATCGAGCAGTACGTC.

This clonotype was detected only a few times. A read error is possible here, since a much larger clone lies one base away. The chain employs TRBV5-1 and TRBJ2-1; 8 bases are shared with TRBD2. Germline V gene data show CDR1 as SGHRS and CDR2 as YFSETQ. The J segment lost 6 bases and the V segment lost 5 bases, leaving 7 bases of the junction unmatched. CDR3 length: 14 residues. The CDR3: CASSSAGVSNEQFF. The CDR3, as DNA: TGCGCCAGCAGTTCAGCGGGAGTTAGCAATGAGCAGTTCTTC. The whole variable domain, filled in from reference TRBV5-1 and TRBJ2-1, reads KAGVTQTPRYLIKTRGQQVTLSCSPISGHRSVSWYQQTPGQGLQFLFEYFSETQRNKGNFPGRFSGRQFSNSRSEMNVSTLELGDSALYLCASSSAGVSNEQFFGPGTRLTVL.

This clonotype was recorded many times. CDR3 in DNA: TGCGCCAGCAGCCAAGATTTTGTTCGGGACAGGTCCCTTGGCTACACCTTC. Translation gives CASSQDFVRDRSLGYTF. This chain joins TRBV4-1 and TRBJ1-2; TRBD1 agrees at 8 bases. Germline V gene lookup returns CDR1 MGHRA and CDR2 YSYEKL. The CDR3 contains 17 residues. Trimming took 0 bases from V and 7 from J; bases not matched to a gene: 13.

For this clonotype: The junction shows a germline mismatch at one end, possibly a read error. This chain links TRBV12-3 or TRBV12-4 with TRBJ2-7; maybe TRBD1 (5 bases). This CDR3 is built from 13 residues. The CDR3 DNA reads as TGTGCCAGTTTTGTAGGGTCAGGGTACGAGCTGCACTTC. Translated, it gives CASFVGSGYELHF.

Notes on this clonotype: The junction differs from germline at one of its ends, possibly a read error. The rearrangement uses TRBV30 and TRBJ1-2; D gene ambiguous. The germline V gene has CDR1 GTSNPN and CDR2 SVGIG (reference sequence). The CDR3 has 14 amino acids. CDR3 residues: CAWSQAGFVYGCAF. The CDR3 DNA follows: TGTGCCTGGAGTCAAGCGGGGTTCGTCTATGGCTGCGCCTTC. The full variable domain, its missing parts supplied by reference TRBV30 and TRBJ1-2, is SQTIHQWPATLVQPVGSPLSLECTVEGTSNPNLYWYRQAAGRGLQLLFYSVGIGQISSEVPQNLSASRPQDRQFILSSKKLLLSDSGFYLCAWSQAGFVYGCAFGSGTRLTVV.

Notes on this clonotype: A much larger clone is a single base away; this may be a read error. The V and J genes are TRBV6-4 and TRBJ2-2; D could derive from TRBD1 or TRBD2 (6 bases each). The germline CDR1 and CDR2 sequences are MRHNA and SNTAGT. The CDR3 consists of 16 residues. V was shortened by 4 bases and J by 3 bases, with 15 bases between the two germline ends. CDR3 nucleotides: TGTGCCAGCAGTGGAGAGGGGGGAGACGACACCGGGGAGCTGTTTTTT. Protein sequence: CASSGEGGDDTGELFF.

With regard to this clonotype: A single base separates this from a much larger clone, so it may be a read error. CDR3 nucleotide sequence: TGTGCCAGCACCACAATTAGCAATCAGCCCCAGTATTTT. This encodes CASTTISNQPQYF. This chain links TRBV12-3 or TRBV12-4 with TRBJ1-5; no definite D call. The DNA end is a closer match to TRBJ2-3, so the J assignment may be wrong. The length of the CDR3 is 13 residues.

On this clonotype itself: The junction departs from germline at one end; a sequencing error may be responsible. The DNA for the CDR3 is TGTGCCAGCAGCGACTCGGTACTAGCGGAGAAGACAGGGGAGCTGTTTTTT. Translation: CASSDSVLAEKTGELFF. The rearrangement links TRBV6-4 to TRBJ2-2, with 8 nucleotides matching TRBD2. The CDR3 has 17 residues. CDR1 is MRHNA, CDR2 SNTAGT, per germline.

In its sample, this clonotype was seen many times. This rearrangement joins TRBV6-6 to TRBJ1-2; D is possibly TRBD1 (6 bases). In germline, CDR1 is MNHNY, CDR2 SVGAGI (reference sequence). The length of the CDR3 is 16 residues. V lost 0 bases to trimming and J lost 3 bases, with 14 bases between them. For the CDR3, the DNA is TGTGCCAGCAGTTACTCATATGGGGGCAGTGACTATGGCTACACCTTC. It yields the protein CASSYSYGGSDYGYTF.

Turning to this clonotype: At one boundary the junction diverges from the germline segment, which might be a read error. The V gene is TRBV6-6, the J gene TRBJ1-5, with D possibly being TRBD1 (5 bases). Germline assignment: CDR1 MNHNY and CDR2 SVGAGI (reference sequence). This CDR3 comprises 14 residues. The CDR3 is CARSSSGGSQPQHF. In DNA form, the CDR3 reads TGTGCCCGCAGCTCCTCGGGGGGGAGTCAGCCCCAGCATTTT.

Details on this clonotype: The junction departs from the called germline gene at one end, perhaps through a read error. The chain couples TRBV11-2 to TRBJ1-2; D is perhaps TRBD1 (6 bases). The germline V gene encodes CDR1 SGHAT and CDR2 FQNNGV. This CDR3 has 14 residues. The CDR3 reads CAISPVNRDYGYTF. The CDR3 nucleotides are TGTGCCATCAGCCCAGTCAACAGGGACTATGGCTACACCTTC.

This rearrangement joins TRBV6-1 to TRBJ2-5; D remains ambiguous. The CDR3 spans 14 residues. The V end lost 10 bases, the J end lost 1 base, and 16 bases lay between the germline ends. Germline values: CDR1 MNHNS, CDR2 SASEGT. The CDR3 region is CANTTLSFQETQYF. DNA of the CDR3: TGTGCCAACACCACATTGTCGTTCCAAGAGACCCAGTACTTC.

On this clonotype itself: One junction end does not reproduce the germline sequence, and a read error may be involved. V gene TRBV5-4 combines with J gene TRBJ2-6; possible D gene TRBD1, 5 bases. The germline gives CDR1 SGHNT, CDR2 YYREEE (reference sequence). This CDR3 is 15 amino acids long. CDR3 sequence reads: CVSSLVNPGANAMTF. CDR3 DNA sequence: TGTGTCAGCAGCTTGGTTAACCCTGGGGCCAACGCCATGACTTTC.

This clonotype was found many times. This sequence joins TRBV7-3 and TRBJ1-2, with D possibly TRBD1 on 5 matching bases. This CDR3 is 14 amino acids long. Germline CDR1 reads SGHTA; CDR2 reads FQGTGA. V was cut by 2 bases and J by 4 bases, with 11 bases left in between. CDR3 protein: CASSLEPGLYGYTF. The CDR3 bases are TGTGCCAGCAGCTTAGAGCCAGGGCTCTATGGCTACACCTTC.

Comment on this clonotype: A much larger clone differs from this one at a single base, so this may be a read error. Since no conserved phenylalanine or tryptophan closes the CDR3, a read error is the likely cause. CDR3 amino acids: CASSGGALHGELFY. In nucleotides, the CDR3 is TGCGCCAGCAGTGGGGGAGCCCTCCACGGGGAGCTGTTTTAT. The genes are TRBV5-1 and TRBJ2-2; D assignment may be TRBD1 or TRBD2 (5 bases each). The CDR3 is 14 amino acids. Germline CDR1 and CDR2: SGHRS and YFSETQ. Trimming stripped 5 bases from V and 7 bases from J, with 15 bases between.